A selection of T cell receptor beta chains follows, all from one sample in a study of T cells in Graves' hyperthyroidism and ophthalmopathy. Each CDR3 protein gets one entry after TCRdb re-called the multiplex PCR reads with MiXCR. The sample has hundreds of thousands of distinct CDR3 sequences, approximately 25% seen once; the top ten hold approximately 32%. Input material: blood. These receptors were taken from a woman between 40 and 55 years old with Graves' ophthalmopathy. Each CDR3 is given with its conserved first and last residue. Fields, in order: clone size, J gene, CDR3 length, D gene, V gene, CDR3 protein, CDR3 DNA. The D gene is left open where the match is weak. Clone size, where shown, is once, few, many, or a class for clones that have expanded.

>.|TRBJ1-1|13|TRBD1|TRBV12-3/TRBV12-4
CASSSGGNTEASF
TGTGCCAGCAGTTCAGGGGGCAACACTGAAGCTTCCTTT
>many|TRBJ1-3|16|.|TRBV6-5
CASSYSAPSSGNTIYF
TGTGCCAGCAGTTACTCAGCTCCGAGCTCTGGAAACACCATATATTTT
>.|TRBJ1-1|11|.|TRBV30
CAWSTTTEAFF
TGTGCCTGGAGCACTACGACTGAAGCTTTCTTT
>many|TRBJ2-2|15|TRBD2|TRBV4-2
CASSPIAGGVGELFF
TGTGCCAGCAGCCCGATTGCGGGAGGGGTCGGGGAGCTGTTTTTT
>.|TRBJ2-7|14|TRBD1|TRBV6-2/TRBV6-3
CASSYLTGSYEQYF
TGTGCCAGCAGTTACTTGACAGGGTCCTACGAGCAGTACTTC
>many|TRBJ2-7|18|.|TRBV15
CATSREGGGREGTYEQYF
TGTGCCACCAGCAGAGAAGGAGGGGGACGGGAAGGGACCTACGAGCAGTACTTC
>many|TRBJ2-7|11|TRBD1|TRBV12-3/TRBV12-4
CASSPGTGLYF
TGTGCCAGCAGTCCCGGGACAGGTCTGTACTTC
>many|TRBJ1-3|14|.|TRBV18
CASSSTREGNTIYF
TGTGCCAGCTCGTCCACCAGGGAAGGAAACACCATATATTTT
>.|TRBJ2-2|16|TRBD2|TRBV19
CASSTRTSGTTGELFF
TGTGCCAGTAGTACCCGGACTAGCGGGACCACCGGGGAGCTGTTTTTT
>.|TRBJ2-5|14|.|TRBV6-2/TRBV6-3
CASSPTRTKETQYF
TGTGCCAGCAGTCCCACCCGGACTAAAGAGACCCAGTACTTC
>.|TRBJ2-5|16|TRBD2|TRBV6-2/TRBV6-3
CASSWTSGMYQETQYF
TGTGCCAGCAGCTGGACTAGCGGGATGTACCAAGAGACCCAGTACTTC
>few|TRBJ1-5|15|TRBD1|TRBV11-2
CASSLTGQGNQPQHF
TGTGCCAGCAGCTTAACGGGACAGGGCAATCAGCCCCAGCATTTT
>many|TRBJ2-7|14|.|TRBV2
CASNAGHKSYEQYF
TGTGCCAGCAACGCGGGACACAAGTCCTACGAGCAGTACTTC
>many|TRBJ2-7|14|.|TRBV9
CASSPHDTPYEQYF
TGTGCCAGCAGCCCCCACGACACACCCTACGAGCAGTACTTC
>many|TRBJ1-1|14|TRBD1|TRBV6-2/TRBV6-3
CASSYLRGSTEAFF
TGTGCCAGCAGTTACCTCAGGGGGTCCACTGAAGCTTTCTTT
>.|TRBJ2-2|13|TRBD1|TRBV12-3/TRBV12-4
CATKTGPAGELFF
TGTGCCACCAAGACAGGGCCGGCCGGGGAGCTGTTTTTT
>many|TRBJ2-7|15|TRBD2|TRBV6-2/TRBV6-3
CASGDLGLAAYEQYF
TGTGCCAGCGGAGACTTGGGACTAGCAGCGTACGAGCAGTACTTC
>.|TRBJ1-6|15|TRBD1|TRBV28
CASSPSDRFGSPLHF
TGTGCCAGCAGTCCATCGGACAGGTTCGGTTCACCCCTCCACTTT
>many|TRBJ1-5|14|.|TRBV5-5
CASSLEATSVAQHF
TGTGCCAGCAGCTTGGAAGCCACCTCCGTGGCCCAGCATTTT
>few|TRBJ2-7|16|TRBD2|TRBV12-3/TRBV12-4
CASSRPGLADSYEQYF
TGTGCCAGCAGTAGACCCGGACTAGCGGACTCCTACGAGCAGTACTTC
>many|TRBJ1-2|14|TRBD1|TRBV2
CASRALDRGRGYTF
TGTGCCAGCAGAGCTTTGGACAGGGGGCGAGGCTACACCTTC
>few|TRBJ2-7|14|.|TRBV27
CASSYGQGGYEQYF
TGTGCCAGCAGTTATGGGCAGGGCGGTTACGAGCAGTACTTC
>many|TRBJ1-1|11|.|TRBV20-1
CSAIFGTEAFF
TGCAGTGCTATATTTGGCACTGAAGCTTTCTTT
>many|TRBJ1-2|15|TRBD1|TRBV3-1
CASSPGQGAIYGYTF
TGTGCCAGCAGCCCGGGACAGGGGGCGATCTATGGCTACACCTTC
>many|TRBJ2-2|16|.|TRBV12-3/TRBV12-4
CASSLDDRPNTGELFF
TGTGCCAGCAGTTTGGATGACAGGCCAAACACCGGGGAGCTGTTTTTT
>many|TRBJ2-2|16|TRBD2|TRBV9
CASSVLSGSGTGELFF
TGTGCCAGCAGCGTACTTAGCGGGAGTGGCACCGGGGAGCTGTTTTTT